Only a few counts were recorded for the clone carrying this TCR beta chain. Its specificity is unknown. Full-length variable regions came from constant-region reverse primers plus semi-nested Nested Universal Primer A PCR. Via MiXCR, TCRdb re-called the 5' RACE reads, giving one row per CDR3 protein. This sample yields about 32,000 distinct CDR3 sequences, of which around a quarter are seen a single time; 4.3% belongs to the top ten. The CDR3 consists of 14 residues. The ends lost 4 bases at V and 4 bases at J; junction bases unmatched: 4. Germline V gene data show CDR1 as MNHEY and CDR2 as SMNVEV (reference sequence). Regarding the study as a whole: The TCR gene usage of tumor memory CD4+ T cells clustered together with blood and lymph node memory CD4+ cells and with lymph node naive CD4+ cells. Tumor-infiltrating Treg TCR alpha and beta sequences overlapped most with tumor naive CD4+ T cells, then blood naive. Larger-cohort validation covered only one TCR beta V-J rearrangement.

The sequence derives from a female donor with breast cancer. Material for sequencing was memory CD4+ T cells sorted from blood. This sample's subset: memory CD4+ T cells, CD4+CD45RO+CD25-. The chain recombines TRBV27 with TRBJ2-4; TRBD2 agrees at 7 bases. The CDR3 DNA reads TGTGCCAGCAGTTCTGCGGGGGATAAAAACATTCAGTACTTC. It translates to CASSSAGDKNIQYF.